This TCR beta chain was identified in a study of control samples from healthy donors and cancer patients (dated by TCRdb to 2020 to 2022). The receptor library was made with the immunoSEQ multiplex PCR assay. What TCRdb holds here is the immuneACCESS table cut down to in-frame rearrangements. Part of the clones is not present; checked against another copy, under half of the missing clones reflect an unresolved V gene, and the others are unexplained. Within this sample are roughly 100,000 clones, with around four fifths of them counted one time only. The ten biggest clones cover about 13% of the sample. Comments on this clone: It has no known antigen specificity. No clone much larger than this one lies a single base away; base qualities are absent.

Via the germline V gene (reference sequence), CDR1 is SGHKS and CDR2 YYEKEE. The germline V and J ends show losses of 4 bases and 7 bases respectively, and no gene match explains 3 bases of the junction. The CDR3 holds 14 amino acids from the cysteine to the phenylalanine. Solely the CDR3 DNA is kept, with 42 bases framed from the first base. Sequencing used blood. The sequence links TRBV5-5 to TRBJ1-6; the junction holds 9 bases that match TRBD1. The receptor comes from a woman between 45 and 65 years old in good health. This receptor has the CDR3 CASSMGQGNSPLHF. The base sequence is TGTGCCAGCAGCATGGGACAGGGAAATTCACCCCTCCACTTT. Supplemented by the reference TRBV5-5 and TRBJ1-6 proteins around the CDR3, the complete variable domain is DAGVTQSPTHLIKTRGQQVTLRCSPISGHKSVSWYQQVLGQGPQFIFQYYEKEERGRGNFPDRFSARQFPNYSSELNVNALLLGDSALYLCASSMGQGNSPLHFGNGTRLTVT.